The 10 T cell receptor beta chains given below trace back to one sample, sequenced in a study of blood T cells in healthy people across ages. It was with a sample-barcoded 5' primer and a J-beta primer mix that a second PCR of roughly 7 to 12 cycles was run. TCRdb analysed the 5' RACE reads with MiXCR anew, one entry per CDR3 protein. This table holds 550,000 to 600,000 distinct CDR3 sequences, about 25% found once. Material: blood. These receptors were obtained from a woman in her 70s in good health.

This clonotype was seen ten or more times. A read error may account for a junction end that differs from germline. V usage is TRBV5-1 and J usage is TRBJ2-1, with TRBD1 matching over 10 bases. CDR3 length: 15 residues. Germline V gene sequence: CDR1 SGHRS, CDR2 YFSETQ. This CDR3 is CASSLGQGVYNEQFF. The CDR3, as DNA: TGTGCCAGCAGCCTAGGACAGGGGGTGTACAATGAGCAGTTCTTC.

Comment on this clonotype: The germline gene is not matched at one end of the junction; a read error may be the cause. V gene TRBV3-1 combines with J gene TRBJ2-5; D remains unclear. Germline assignment: CDR1 LGHDT and CDR2 YNNKEL (reference sequence). CDR3 size: 14 residues. The CDR3 DNA follows: TGTGCCAGCAGCCCAGGATTTGTTGCGGAGACCCAGTCCTTC. This encodes CASSPGFVAETQSF.

The chain links TRBV4-2 to TRBJ1-4; no firm D call. This CDR3 contains 16 residues. V lost 4 bases and J lost 3, with 15 bases in between. From germline, CDR1 is LGHNA and CDR2 YNFKEQ. CDR3 amino acids: CASSRGGGVANEKLFF. CDR3 in DNA: TGTGCCAGCAGCCGAGGAGGCGGGGTTGCTAATGAAAAACTGTTTTTT.

This clonotype came up a few times. This chain connects TRBV20-1 to TRBJ1-6; D perhaps matches TRBD1 (5 bases). V lost 3 bases to trimming and J lost 9 bases, with 18 bases between them. CDR1 and CDR2 from the germline V gene are DFQATT and SNEGSKA (reference sequence). This CDR3 spans 15 amino acids. CDR3 DNA sequence: TGCAGTGCTAGGACGGGGCAGGACCTACGTTCACCCCTCCACTTT. Protein sequence: CSARTGQDLRSPLHF.

The rearrangement links TRBV4-1 to TRBJ2-5, with TRBD1 matching over 9 bases. Germline assignment: CDR1 MGHRA and CDR2 YSYEKL. The CDR3 sequence is 15 residues long. J was trimmed by 4 bases and V by 4 bases; bases with no gene match: 7. The CDR3 protein is CASSPGTGYRETQYF. The CDR3 DNA sequence: TGCGCCAGCAGCCCCGGGACAGGGTATCGAGAGACCCAGTACTTC.

This clonotype appeared many times. The chain carries TRBV7-2 and TRBJ2-7, with 11 bases fitting TRBD2. Germline CDR1 is SGHTA and CDR2 is FQGNSA. The ends lost 8 bases at V and 4 bases at J; junction bases unmatched: 16. The CDR3 runs to 17 residues. DNA for the CDR3: TGTGCCAGCTCCCGAGGGAGAATAGCGGGGGGGCTTTACGAGCAGTACTTC. It translates to CASSRGRIAGGLYEQYF.

This clonotype was seen a handful of times. The chain employs TRBV4-3 and TRBJ1-2; D uncertain. Trimming stripped 3 bases from V and 7 bases from J, with 21 bases between. The CDR3 runs to 16 residues. Germline CDR1 reads LGHNA; CDR2 reads YSLEER. The CDR3 DNA is TGCGCCAGCAGCCACGTTTCCCTCACGGGGAATCTTGGCTACACCTTC. Its protein product is CASSHVSLTGNLGYTF.

The genes are TRBV11-2 and TRBJ2-5; D is possibly TRBD2 (5 bases). Trimming left V 5 bases short and J 9 bases short, with 10 bases between. Germline CDR1 reads SGHAT; CDR2 reads FQNNGV. This CDR3 is 11 amino acids long. The CDR3: CASSAQRAQYF. CDR3 DNA sequence: TGTGCCAGCAGCGCGCAGAGGGCCCAGTACTTC.

This rearrangement joins TRBV9 to TRBJ1-2; D uncertain. The germline V gene encodes CDR1 SGDLS and CDR2 YYNGEE. This CDR3 has 14 amino acids. The V end was cut by 4 bases, the J end by 1 base, with 11 bases between. The CDR3 DNA is TGTGCCAGCAGCCCGCGTGTGGGTAACTATGGCTACACCTTC. Its protein product is CASSPRVGNYGYTF.

V usage is TRBV10-3 and J usage is TRBJ2-3; D unresolved. CDR1 is ENHRY, CDR2 SYGVKD, per germline. The CDR3 consists of 12 residues. The germline V and J ends were trimmed by 2 bases and 6 bases, with 6 bases remaining between them. CDR3 amino acids: CAISEGRDTQYF. The CDR3 DNA follows: TGTGCCATCAGTGAGGGGCGGGATACGCAGTATTTT.